This T cell receptor (beta chain) came from a study of blood T cell repertoires in COVID-19. Looking at the study overall: The United States, Italy and Spain supplied acute and convalescent COVID-19 samples. PBMCs, B-cell-depleted T cells, or T cells were the source of the cDNA or gDNA that made up the material.

Germline trimming cut 7 bases from V and 8 bases from J; bases unmatched to any gene: 10. The CDR3 is 13 amino acids. The method was immunoSEQ multiplex PCR; TCRdb's version includes in-frame clones alone and lacks a portion of them. The sample records about 220,000 clones, over 75% being singletons. Enrolled through a virtual design, the participants were between about 18 and 100 years of age and came from 24 US areas. The clonotype comes from a woman aged 18-29 years in a cohort exposed to, infected with or recovered from COVID-19 (not recorded which). Source material: PBMCs or T cells enriched from blood (not recorded which). V gene TRBV12-3 or TRBV12-4 combines with J gene TRBJ1-2; 7 nucleotides match TRBD1. CDR3 residues: CASTPGAGGGYTF. The CDR3 DNA sequence: TGTGCCAGCACCCCGGGCGCAGGGGGAGGCTACACCTTC.